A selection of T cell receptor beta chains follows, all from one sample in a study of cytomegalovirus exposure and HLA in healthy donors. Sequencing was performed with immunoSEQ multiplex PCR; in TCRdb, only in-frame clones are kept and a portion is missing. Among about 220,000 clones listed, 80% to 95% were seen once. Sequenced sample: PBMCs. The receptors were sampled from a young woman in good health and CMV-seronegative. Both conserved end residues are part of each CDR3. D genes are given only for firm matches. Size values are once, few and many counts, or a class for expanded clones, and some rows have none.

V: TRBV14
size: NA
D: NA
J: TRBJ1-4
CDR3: CASSQVAGNEKLFF
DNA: TGTGCCAGCAGCCAAGTGGCGGGAAATGAAAAACTGTTTTTT

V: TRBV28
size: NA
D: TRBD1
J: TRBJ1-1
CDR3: CASSSAGGQGVGMNTEAFF
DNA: TGTGCCAGCAGTTCCGCCGGGGGACAGGGGGTTGGCATGAACACTGAAGCTTTCTTT

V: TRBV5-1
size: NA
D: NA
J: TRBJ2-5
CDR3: CASSLTSFSQETQYF
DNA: TGCGCCAGCAGCTTGACTAGTTTTTCCCAAGAGACCCAGTACTTC

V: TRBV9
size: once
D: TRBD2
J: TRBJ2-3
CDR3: CASSVNPGTSGNLRVLLDTQYF
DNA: TGTGCCAGCAGCGTTAACCCCGGGACTAGCGGGAATTTACGGGTCTTGCTAGATACGCAGTATTTT

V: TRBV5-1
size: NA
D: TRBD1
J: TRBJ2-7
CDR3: CASSWDSYYEQYF
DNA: TGCGCCAGCAGTTGGGACAGCTACTACGAGCAGTACTTC

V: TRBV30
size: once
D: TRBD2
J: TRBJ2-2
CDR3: CAWASGTITGELFF
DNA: TGTGCCTGGGCTAGCGGGACGATCACCGGGGAGCTGTTTTTT

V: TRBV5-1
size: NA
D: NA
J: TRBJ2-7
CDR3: CASSSPGSGPSYEQYF
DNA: TGCGCCAGCAGCTCGCCCGGGAGCGGGCCCTCCTACGAGCAGTACTTC

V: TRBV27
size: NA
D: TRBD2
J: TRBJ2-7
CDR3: CASSLFGRYEQYF
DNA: TGTGCCAGCAGTTTATTCGGGAGGTACGAGCAGTACTTC

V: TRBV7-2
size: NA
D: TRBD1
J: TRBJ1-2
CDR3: CASSYRAQGVDYYGYTF
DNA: TGTGCCAGCAGCTACAGAGCCCAGGGGGTGGATTACTATGGCTACACCTTC

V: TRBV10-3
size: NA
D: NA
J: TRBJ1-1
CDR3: CAISGLRVRDGSEAFF
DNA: TGTGCCATCAGTGGTCTACGGGTCAGGGATGGCTCTGAAGCTTTCTTT

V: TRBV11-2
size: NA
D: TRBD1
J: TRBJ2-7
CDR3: CASSETGNEQYF
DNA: TGTGCCAGCAGCGAGACAGGGAACGAGCAGTACTTC

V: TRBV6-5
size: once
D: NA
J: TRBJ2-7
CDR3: CASSYSVTVDEQYF
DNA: TGTGCCAGCAGTTACTCGGTTACTGTGGACGAGCAGTACTTC

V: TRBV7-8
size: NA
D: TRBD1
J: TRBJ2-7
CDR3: CASSLGLQGKAPYEQYF
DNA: TGTGCCAGCAGCTTAGGCTTACAGGGGAAGGCACCCTACGAGCAGTACTTC

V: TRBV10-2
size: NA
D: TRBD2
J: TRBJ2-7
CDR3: CASSERELAGGAYEQYF
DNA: TGCGCCAGCAGTGAGAGGGAACTAGCGGGGGGAGCCTACGAGCAGTACTTC

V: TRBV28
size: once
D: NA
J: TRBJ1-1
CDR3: CASSAYRAMNTEAFF
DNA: TGTGCCAGCAGTGCGTACAGGGCTATGAACACTGAAGCTTTCTTT

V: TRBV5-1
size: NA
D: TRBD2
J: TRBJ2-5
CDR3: CASSLGGTSGSGETQYF
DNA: TGCGCCAGCAGCTTGGGGGGGACTAGCGGGTCGGGAGAGACCCAGTACTTC

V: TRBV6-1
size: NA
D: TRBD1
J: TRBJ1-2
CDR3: CASSETYRDSLYYGYTF
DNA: TGTGCCAGCAGTGAGACGTACCGGGACAGTCTTTACTATGGCTACACCTTC

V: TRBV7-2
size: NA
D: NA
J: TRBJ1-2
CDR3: CASSPTGSLGYTF
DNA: TGTGCCAGCAGCCCCACAGGTTCGCTCGGCTACACCTTC

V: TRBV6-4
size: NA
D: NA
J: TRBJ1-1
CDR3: CASSSQGSEAFF
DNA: TGTGCCAGCAGTTCTCAGGGGTCTGAAGCTTTCTTT

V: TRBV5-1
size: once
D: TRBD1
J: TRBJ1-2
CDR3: CASSTFPGQAFDGYTF
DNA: TGCGCCAGCAGCACTTTTCCGGGACAGGCTTTCGATGGCTACACCTTC

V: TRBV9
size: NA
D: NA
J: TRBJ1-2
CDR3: CASSVGQDYGYTF
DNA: TGTGCCAGCAGCGTAGGGCAGGACTATGGCTACACCTTC

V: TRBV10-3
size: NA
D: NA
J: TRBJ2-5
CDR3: CAIGSGDRETQYF
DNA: TGTGCCATCGGTAGCGGAGATAGAGAGACCCAGTACTTC

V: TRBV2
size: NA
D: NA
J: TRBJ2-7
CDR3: CASSLESYEQYF
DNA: TGTGCCAGCAGTCTCGAGTCCTACGAGCAGTACTTC

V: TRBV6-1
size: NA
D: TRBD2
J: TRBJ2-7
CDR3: CASSGFGGRPYEQYF
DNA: TGTGCCAGCAGTGGCTTTGGCGGGAGGCCCTACGAGCAGTACTTC

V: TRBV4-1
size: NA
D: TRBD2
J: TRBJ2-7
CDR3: CASSLPGLGSYEQYF
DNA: TGCGCCAGCAGCCTGCCTGGACTAGGCTCCTACGAGCAGTACTTC

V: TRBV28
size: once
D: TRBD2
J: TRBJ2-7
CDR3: CASSGTLSSGSLYEQYF
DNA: TGTGCCAGCAGCGGGACACTCTCTAGCGGGAGTCTCTACGAGCAGTACTTC

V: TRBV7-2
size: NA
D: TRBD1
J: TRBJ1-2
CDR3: CASSFFGPGTGTNYGYTF
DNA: TGTGCCAGCAGCTTTTTCGGACCTGGGACAGGGACCAACTATGGCTACACCTTC

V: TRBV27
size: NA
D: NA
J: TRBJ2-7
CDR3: CASRPSAGFTHYEQYF
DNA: TGTGCCAGCCGTCCCTCCGCGGGATTCACCCACTACGAGCAGTACTTC

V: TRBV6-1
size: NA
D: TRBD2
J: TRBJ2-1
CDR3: CASSAGGTYNEQFF
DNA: TGTGCCAGCAGTGCCGGGGGGACCTACAATGAGCAGTTCTTC

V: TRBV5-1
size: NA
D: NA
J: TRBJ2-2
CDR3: CASSLGQLYTGELFF
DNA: TGCGCCAGCAGCTTGGGACAACTCTACACCGGGGAGCTGTTTTTT

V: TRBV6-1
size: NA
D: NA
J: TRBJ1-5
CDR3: CASWRGGQPQHF
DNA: TGTGCCAGCTGGCGGGGTGGTCAGCCCCAGCATTTT

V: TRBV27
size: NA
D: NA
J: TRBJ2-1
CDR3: CASSLASFDEQFF
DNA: TGTGCCAGCAGTTTAGCCAGTTTCGATGAGCAGTTCTTC

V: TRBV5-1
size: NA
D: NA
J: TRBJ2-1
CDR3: CASSLGPEYNEQFF
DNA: TGCGCCAGCAGCTTGGGTCCCGAGTACAATGAGCAGTTCTTC

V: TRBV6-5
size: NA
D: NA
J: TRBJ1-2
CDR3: CASSYKGGSGYGYTF
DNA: TGTGCCAGCAGTTACAAGGGGGGGTCTGGCTATGGCTACACCTTC

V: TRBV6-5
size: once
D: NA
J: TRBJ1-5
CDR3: CASRTRSGQPQHF
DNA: TGTGCCAGCAGAACACGCTCAGGGCAGCCCCAGCATTTT

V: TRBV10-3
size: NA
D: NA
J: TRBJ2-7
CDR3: CAISEEVLSYEQYF
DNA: TGTGCCATCAGTGAGGAGGTGTTATCCTACGAGCAGTACTTC

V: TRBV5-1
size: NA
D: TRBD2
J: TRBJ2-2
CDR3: CASSSLGTSGRNTGELFF
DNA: TGCGCCAGCAGCTCTCTAGGTACTAGCGGGAGGAACACCGGGGAGCTGTTTTTT

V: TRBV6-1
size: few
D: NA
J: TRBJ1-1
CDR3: CASSSAGRLNTEAFF
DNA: TGTGCCAGCTCATCGGCGGGCCGATTGAACACTGAAGCTTTCTTT

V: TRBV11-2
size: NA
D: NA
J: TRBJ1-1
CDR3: CASSLVRGLKTEAFF
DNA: TGTGCCAGCAGCTTAGTGCGGGGGCTGAAGACTGAAGCTTTCTTT

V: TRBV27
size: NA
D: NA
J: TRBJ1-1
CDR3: CASSLSRGLKNTEAFF
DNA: TGTGCCAGCAGTTTATCGAGGGGACTCAAGAACACTGAAGCTTTCTTT

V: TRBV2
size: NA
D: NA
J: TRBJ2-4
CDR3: CASSENGAGVRYIQYF
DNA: TGTGCCAGCAGTGAAAACGGCGCCGGGGTTAGATACATTCAGTACTTC

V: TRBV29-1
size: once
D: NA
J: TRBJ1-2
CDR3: CSVEDKGVVAYGYTF
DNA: TGCAGCGTTGAAGATAAAGGGGTAGTAGCCTATGGCTACACCTTC

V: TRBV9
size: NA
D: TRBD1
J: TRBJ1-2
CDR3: CASSGDRGYTF
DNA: TGTGCCAGCAGCGGGGACAGGGGCTACACCTTC

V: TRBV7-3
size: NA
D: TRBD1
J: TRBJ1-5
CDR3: CASSLKGQGGAQHF
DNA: TGTGCCAGCAGCTTAAAGGGACAGGGTGGGGCCCAGCATTTT

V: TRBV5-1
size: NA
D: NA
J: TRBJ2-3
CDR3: CASSLWSGGTDTQYF
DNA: TGCGCCAGCAGCTTGTGGTCTGGAGGCACAGATACGCAGTATTTT

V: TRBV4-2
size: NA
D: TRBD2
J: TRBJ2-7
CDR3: CASSQLAGGRYGQYF
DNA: TGTGCCAGCAGCCAACTAGCGGGAGGGAGGTACGGGCAGTACTTC

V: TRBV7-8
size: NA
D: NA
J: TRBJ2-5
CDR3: CASSRPGETQYF
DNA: TGTGCCAGCAGCCGCCCGGGGGAGACCCAGTACTTC

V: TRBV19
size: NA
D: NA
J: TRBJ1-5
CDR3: CASGQGRSNQPQHF
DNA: TGTGCCAGTGGGCAGGGGAGAAGCAATCAGCCCCAGCATTTT

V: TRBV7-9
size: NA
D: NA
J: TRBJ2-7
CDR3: CASSAPLVGGSYEQYF
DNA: TGTGCCAGCAGCGCACCACTTGTCGGGGGATCCTACGAGCAGTACTTC

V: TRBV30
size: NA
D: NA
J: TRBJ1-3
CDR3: CAWRSRDTIYF
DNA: TGTGCCTGGAGGAGCAGGGACACCATATATTTT

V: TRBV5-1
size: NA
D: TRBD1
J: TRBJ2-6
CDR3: CASSSRDSNSGANVLTF
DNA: TGCGCCAGCAGCTCCCGGGACAGCAACTCTGGGGCCAACGTCCTGACTTTC

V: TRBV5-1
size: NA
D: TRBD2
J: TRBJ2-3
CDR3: CASSSGLAGVGTDTQYF
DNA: TGCGCCAGCAGCTCCGGACTAGCGGGAGTCGGCACAGATACGCAGTATTTT

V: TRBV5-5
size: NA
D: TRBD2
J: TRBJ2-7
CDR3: CASSVDVRGGSSYEQYF
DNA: TGTGCCAGCAGCGTGGATGTTAGGGGCGGGAGCTCCTACGAGCAGTACTTC

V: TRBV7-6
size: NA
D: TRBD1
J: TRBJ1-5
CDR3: CASSTGTGFNQPQHF
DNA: TGTGCCAGCAGCACCGGGACAGGGTTCAATCAGCCCCAGCATTTT

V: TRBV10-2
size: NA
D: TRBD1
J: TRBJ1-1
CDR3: CAVNIGTANTEAFF
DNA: TGCGCCGTAAACATTGGGACAGCGAACACTGAAGCTTTCTTT